This T cell receptor beta chain was documented in a study of T cell responses to AZD1222 COVID-19 vaccine. General observations from the study: Only after the peak T cell response were repertoires sampled.

Using immunoSEQ multiplex PCR, the repertoire was profiled, and TCRdb retains in-frame clones only, with some absent. The profile shows fewer than 150,000 clones, almost 95% of them singletons. The CDR3 runs 12 residues. Germline V gives CDR1 MNHEY, CDR2 SVGAGI. The junction had 7 bases not matched to a gene; V was cut back by 7 bases and J by 10 bases. Comment on this clone: The antigen is not known.

The genes are TRBV6-5 and TRBJ2-1; 7 nucleotides align to TRBD1. The sequencing here drew on peripheral blood, taken 28 days after the second AZD1222 dose. The TCR sequence derives from an adult who received the AZD1222 COVID-19 vaccine. The CDR3 DNA follows: TGTGCCAGCACCACACACAGGGGCGAGCAGTTCTTC. Protein: CASTTHRGEQFF.